This T cell receptor beta chain was observed in a study of T cells expressing NK-cell markers. CDR1 DFQATT and CDR2 SNEGSKA come from the germline V gene (reference sequence). The CDR3 length is 15 residues. TCRdb re-called the 5' RACE reads, yielding one record per CDR3 amino acid sequence without DNA. This sample's clone table lists roughly 380,000 distinct CDR3 sequences. The chain has TRBV20-1 and TRBJ1-2; TCRdb returns TRBD1, unconfirmable since there is no DNA. The specimen was blood T cells: a sorted CD56 or NKG2C T cell subset, CD4+ or CD8+ T cells, or bulk PBMC T cells (not recorded which). This receptor was taken from a man aged 18-75 years in good health. This chain's CDR3 is CSAIPLQEKAYGYTF.